The rows below give T cell receptor beta chains drawn from one sample of a study. TCRdb reprocessed the reads with MiXCR, giving one entry per CDR3 protein. Of about 7,100 distinct CDR3 sequences in the sample, roughly 32% were seen once. Sequencing input: blood. The source is a human donor. Both conserved end residues are part of each CDR3. A D gene is named only where the DNA matches it firmly. A clone size is listed for some rows: how often the clone was seen (once, few, many), or a class if it is expanded.

clone_size,d_call,v_call,j_call,cdr3_aa,cdr3_nt
medium-sized,TRBD1,TRBV30,TRBJ2-6,CAWSRTGPTGANVLTF,TGTGCCTGGTCCCGGACAGGGCCAACTGGGGCCAACGTCCTGACTTTC
medium-sized,TRBD1,TRBV29-1,TRBJ1-1,CSAATGVGEAFF,TGCAGCGCCGCGACAGGGGTTGGTGAAGCTTTCTTT
many,TRBD2,TRBV4-2,TRBJ2-1,CASSQDEGGPYNEQFF,TGTGCCAGCAGCCAAGATGAGGGAGGGCCTTACAATGAGCAGTTCTTC
.,.,TRBV25-1,TRBJ1-1,CASSEYFGKGLKDTEAFF,TGTGCCAGCAGCGAATACTTCGGGAAGGGTTTAAAAGACACTGAAGCTTTCTTT
medium-sized,.,TRBV30,TRBJ1-1,CAWSGAGDGDTEAFF,TGTGCCTGGAGTGGGGCCGGGGATGGGGACACTGAAGCTTTCTTT
many,TRBD2,TRBV12-3/TRBV12-4,TRBJ2-1,CASSPGLAGGYNEQFF,TGTGCCAGCAGCCCTGGACTAGCGGGAGGATACAATGAGCAGTTCTTC
.,.,TRBV4-2,TRBJ1-4,CASSQEGLGGETQDEKLFF,TGTGCCAGCAGCCAAGAGGGCCTAGGGGGGGAGACCCAGGATGAAAAACTGTTTTTT
.,.,TRBV25-1,TRBJ1-1,CASSESWDEVTEAFF,TGTGCCAGCAGTGAATCCTGGGATGAGGTCACTGAAGCTTTCTTT
many,TRBD2,TRBV18,TRBJ2-2,CASSPGLQNTGELFF,TGTGCCAGCTCACCGGGACTACAAAACACCGGGGAGCTGTTTTTT
medium-sized,.,TRBV6-4,TRBJ2-1,CASSEASHGYNEQFF,TGTGCCAGCAGCGAGGCTAGCCACGGTTACAATGAGCAGTTCTTC
.,.,TRBV20-1,TRBJ2-2,CSARAAGELFF,TGCAGTGCTAGAGCGGCCGGGGAGCTGTTTTTT
medium-sized,TRBD1,TRBV18,TRBJ1-1,CASSPVQGAHLEAFF,TGTGCCAGCTCACCAGTCCAGGGGGCACACCTTGAAGCTTTCTTT
.,.,TRBV29-1,TRBJ1-1,CSVDSGANTEAFF,TGCAGCGTCGATTCAGGGGCGAACACTGAAGCTTTCTTT
medium-sized,TRBD1,TRBV14,TRBJ2-7,CASSPGTGYVRSYEQYF,TGTGCCAGCAGCCCAGGGACAGGCTATGTTCGCTCCTACGAGCAGTACTTC
.,.,TRBV18,TRBJ1-2,CASSPTGGNYGYTF,TGTGCCAGCTCTCCAACCGGGGGCAACTATGGCTACACCTTC
medium-sized,TRBD1,TRBV29-1,TRBJ1-1,CSVLRDRQTEAFF,TGCAGCGTCCTCCGGGACAGGCAGACTGAAGCTTTCTTT
medium-sized,TRBD1,TRBV30,TRBJ1-6,CAWSEGAAYNSPLHF,TGTGCCTGGAGTGAGGGGGCGGCCTATAATTCACCCCTCCACTTT
.,.,TRBV20-1,TRBJ1-5,CSATREGVNQPQHF,TGCAGTGCTACCAGGGAAGGGGTCAATCAGCCCCAGCATTTT
.,.,TRBV5-1,TRBJ1-1,CASSSMNTEAFF,TGCGCCAGCAGCTCCATGAACACTGAAGCTTTCTTT
medium-sized,.,TRBV5-8,TRBJ1-1,CASSLGRGIGTEAFF,TGTGCCAGCAGCTTGGGAAGGGGGATCGGCACTGAAGCTTTCTTT
.,.,TRBV20-1,TRBJ2-1,CSGRRGPYNEQFF,TGCAGCGGCCGGAGAGGCCCTTACAATGAGCAGTTCTTC
medium-sized,.,TRBV12-3/TRBV12-4,TRBJ1-1,CASSLAGYTEAFF,TGTGCCAGCAGTTTAGCGGGGTATACTGAAGCTTTCTTT
medium-sized,.,TRBV6-2/TRBV6-3,TRBJ2-7,CASSYSDYYEQYF,TGTGCCAGCAGTTACTCGGACTATTACGAGCAGTACTTC
medium-sized,.,TRBV20-1,TRBJ2-7,CSARETGPHNEQYF,TGCAGTGCTAGAGAAACAGGACCCCATAACGAGCAGTACTTC
medium-sized,.,TRBV30,TRBJ2-1,CAWEIASYNEQFF,TGTGCCTGGGAGATAGCCTCCTACAATGAGCAGTTCTTC
medium-sized,.,TRBV20-1,TRBJ1-5,CSANEGAQPQHF,TGCAGTGCTAATGAAGGTGCCCAGCCCCAGCATTTT
many,.,TRBV7-2,TRBJ2-7,CASSASGLSSYEQYF,TGTGCCAGCAGCGCCTCGGGACTTAGCTCCTACGAGCAGTACTTC
.,TRBD2,TRBV20-1,TRBJ2-7,CSARAGLAGGPYEQYF,TGCAGTGCTAGAGCGGGACTAGCGGGAGGGCCCTACGAGCAGTACTTC
once,TRBD1,TRBV20-1,TRBJ2-7,CSASGTGDDEQYF,TGCAGTGCTAGTGGGACAGGGGACGACGAGCAGTACTTC
medium-sized,.,TRBV12-3/TRBV12-4,TRBJ1-1,CASSLAQGPEAFF,TGTGCCAGCAGTTTAGCACAGGGCCCTGAAGCTTTCTTT
.,.,TRBV19,TRBJ1-1,CASSIEVRGTEAFF,TGTGCCAGTAGTATTGAGGTTCGGGGTACTGAAGCTTTCTTT
medium-sized,TRBD2,TRBV4-2,TRBJ2-3,CASSQDRGLARTDTQYF,TGTGCCAGCAGCCAAGATCGAGGACTAGCGAGGACAGATACGCAGTATTTT
.,.,TRBV20-1,TRBJ1-1,CSARDTNTEAFF,TGCAGTGCTAGAGATACGAACACTGAAGCTTTCTTT
medium-sized,TRBD1,TRBV30,TRBJ2-3,CAWSYPGQGSTDTQYF,TGTGCCTGGAGTTACCCGGGACAGGGGTCCACAGATACGCAGTATTTT
medium-sized,.,TRBV18,TRBJ1-2,CASSPGHIYGYTF,TGTGCCAGCTCACCCGGACATATCTATGGCTACACCTTC
medium-sized,.,TRBV29-1,TRBJ1-4,CSVALVYEKLFF,TGCAGCGTTGCCTTGGTTTATGAAAAACTGTTTTTT
medium-sized,.,TRBV30,TRBJ1-1,CAWSRLGVNTEAFF,TGTGCCTGGAGTCGTTTGGGGGTGAACACTGAAGCTTTCTTT
once,TRBD1,TRBV29-1,TRBJ1-5,CSSSISGRHGGTASNQPQHF,TGCAGCAGTTCGATAAGCGGCCGCCATGGAGGGACAGCGAGCAATCAGCCCCAGCATTTT
.,.,TRBV29-1,TRBJ1-1,CSVARTNTEAFF,TGCAGCGTCGCGAGGACGAACACTGAAGCTTTCTTT
medium-sized,TRBD2,TRBV29-1,TRBJ2-3,CSVGAAGTSETDTQYF,TGCAGCGTTGGTGCGGCCGGGACTAGCGAGACAGATACGCAGTATTTT
medium-sized,.,TRBV19,TRBJ2-3,CASSIGSQDTQYF,TGTGCCAGTAGTATAGGGTCGCAAGATACGCAGTATTTT